This TCR beta chain emerged from a study of graft-versus-host responses after intestinal transplantation. J was trimmed by 0 bases and V by 6 bases; bases with no gene match: 8. The CDR3 sequence is 16 residues long. The germline CDR1 and CDR2 sequences are LNHDA and SQIVND (reference sequence). Responders labeled with CFSE (approximately 200,000) were plated with approximately 200,000 irradiated, violet-dye-labeled stimulators. Sorted cells were CFSE-low CD3+CD4+ or CD3+CD8+ proliferating responders. Clones were read by immunoSEQ multiplex PCR, and TCRdb kept only the in-frame ones, dropping some. The sample contains about 18,000 clones, roughly 37% of which appear only once.

Material: alloreactive CD4+ T cells from a mixed lymphocyte reaction culture, obtained before intestinal transplant. Stated subset: CFSE-low proliferating T cells sorted from roughly 6-day pre-transplant mixed lymphocyte reaction (GvH or HvG direction). The clonotype was recovered from a human patient who received an intestinal transplant. The chain has TRBV19 and TRBJ1-1; 9 bases match TRBD1. CDR3 in amino acids: CASSWDRANMNTEAFF. The CDR3 DNA is TGTGCCAGTAGCTGGGACAGGGCAAATATGAACACTGAAGCTTTCTTT.